At least ten counts were recorded for the clone carrying this T cell receptor beta chain. Antigen unknown. This record comes from a study of spatial heterogeneity in lung cancer. Study context: Detected beta-chain sequences consistently exceeded alpha-chain sequences.

General study findings and limits: At resection, ubiquitous expanded tumor TCRs appeared in blood more than at follow-up.

The ends were cut back, 0 bases at V and 5 bases at J, with 9 bases in the middle. The CDR3 extends over 14 amino acids. The germline V gene encodes CDR1 SGHRS and CDR2 YFSETQ. TCRdb itself ran the 5' RACE reads through MiXCR, one entry per CDR3 protein. Here the sample spans 45,000 to 65,000 distinct CDR3 sequences, roughly 7% being singletons. The time point: sample taken at primary tumor resection. The authors sequenced whole RNA from tumor, nontumor lung or frozen PBMC without sorting. The receptor was derived from a female donor with early-stage non-small cell lung cancer. The sequenced sample was PBMCs, obtained at surgery. The V gene is TRBV5-1, the J gene TRBJ2-1; perhaps TRBD1 as D (6 bases). DNA for the CDR3: TGCGCCAGCAGCTTGGGGGGGCTGAACAATGAGCAGTTCTTC. This sequence encodes CASSLGGLNNEQFF.